This T cell receptor beta chain was documented in a study of blood T cell repertoires in COVID-19. Overall study context: Spain, Italy and the United States supplied samples that represented acute and convalescent COVID-19. Sources were T cells, B-cell-depleted T cells, or PBMCs; the material itself was cDNA or gDNA.

This CDR3 comprises 15 residues. V lost 6 bases, J lost 4 bases, and 7 bases stayed unmatched. Germline values: CDR1 WSHSY, CDR2 SAAADI. Original processing notes: Reference gene primer amplification in the assay estimated nucleated cell counts. Some clones are missing from TCRdb's copy, which holds only in-frame ones; the method was immunoSEQ multiplex PCR. Clonal size and the V and J genes are those of that table, whereas D and trimming came from the DNA. The profile covers approximately 180,000 clones, with 80% to 90% appearing a single time and more than 1.5% taken by the ten largest. The receptor was isolated from a woman aged 45-65 years with acute or convalescent COVID-19. The V and J genes are TRBV10-2 and TRBJ1-5; 9 positions agree with TRBD1. Source material: peripheral blood. Here the CDR3 reads CASRGWGQGNQPQHF. The CDR3 DNA sequence: TGCGCCAGCAGAGGTTGGGGACAGGGTAATCAGCCCCAGCATTTT.